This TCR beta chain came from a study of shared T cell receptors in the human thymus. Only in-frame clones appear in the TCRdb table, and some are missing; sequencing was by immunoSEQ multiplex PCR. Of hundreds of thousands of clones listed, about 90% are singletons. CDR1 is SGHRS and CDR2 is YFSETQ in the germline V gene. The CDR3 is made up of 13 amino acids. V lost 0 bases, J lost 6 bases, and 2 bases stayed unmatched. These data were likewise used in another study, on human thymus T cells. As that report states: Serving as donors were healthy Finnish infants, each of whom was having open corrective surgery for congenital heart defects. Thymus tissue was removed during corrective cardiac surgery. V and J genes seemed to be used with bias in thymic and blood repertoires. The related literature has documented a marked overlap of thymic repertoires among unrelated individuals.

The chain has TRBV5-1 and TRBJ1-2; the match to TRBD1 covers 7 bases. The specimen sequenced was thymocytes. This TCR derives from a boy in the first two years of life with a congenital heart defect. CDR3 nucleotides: TGCGCCAGCAGCTTGGTAGGGGGCGATGGCTACACCTTC. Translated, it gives CASSLVGGDGYTF.